This TCR beta chain is drawn from a study of human T cells and chemical hapten exposure. There are 11 residues in the CDR3. Germline V CDR1 and CDR2: LGHNT, FRNRAP. Trimming removed 5 bases from V and 6 bases from J, with 8 bases in between. A single record per CDR3 protein comes from TCRdb applying MiXCR to the RACE reads. The data contain tens of thousands of distinct CDR3 sequences, roughly 9.5% of them singletons. This clonotype was counted only a few times. Time point reported: patch test 3, about 24 weeks after DPC sensitization. Noted treatment: therapeutic diphenylcyclopropenone sensitization with weekly scalp DPC.

The V gene is TRBV12-5, the J gene TRBJ2-7, with D tentatively TRBD1 (6 bases). This receptor was identified in a woman aged 40 to 50 with alopecia areata. Some clones in this sample may be carry-over from other donors' samples. The material sequenced was whole blood, taken in connection with sensitization to the hapten diphenylcyclopropenone (DPC). CDR3 amino acids: CASGGQIEQYF. The DNA for the CDR3 is TGTGCTAGTGGTGGACAGATCGAGCAGTACTTC.